This is a list of T cell receptor beta chains from one sample in a study of early T cells in non-severe SARS-CoV-2 infection. TCRdb recomputed calls from the 5' RACE reads with MiXCR, one row per CDR3 protein. The sample shows about 100,000 distinct CDR3 sequences, less than 15% of them seen only once. Sequenced sample: whole blood. Every receptor here comes from an adult who was a healthcare worker with PCR-confirmed SARS-CoV-2 infection or an uninfected control (not recorded which). Both conserved end residues are trimmed from each CDR3. Each record gives: J gene, V gene, D gene, clone size, CDR3 protein. D genes are given only for firm matches. The size entry is marked missing in some rows and otherwise reads once, few, many or a size class.

TRBJ2-3 | TRBV11-2 | - | many | ASSLSQGNTDTQY
TRBJ2-2 | TRBV7-2 | - | many | ASSLSLRGTGELF
TRBJ2-7 | TRBV27 | - | - | ASVGPEGLEQY
TRBJ1-6 | TRBV11-3 | - | - | ASSPQFGSPLH
TRBJ2-1 | TRBV5-1 | TRBD2 | - | ASSPGGVGNEQF
TRBJ2-1 | TRBV6-5 | TRBD2 | many | ASSRSGTSGLSYNEQF
TRBJ2-7 | TRBV6-2/TRBV6-3 | - | few | ASSPIGTSFEQY
TRBJ2-5 | TRBV7-9 | - | - | ASSFPSRFQETQY
TRBJ2-7 | TRBV20-1 | TRBD1 | - | SASPGTAYEQY
TRBJ2-1 | TRBV20-1 | - | few | SAGDLGGNEQF
TRBJ2-2 | TRBV7-9 | - | - | ASSLGYPGELF
TRBJ2-7 | TRBV28 | - | few | ASSLGRDAGEQY
TRBJ1-5 | TRBV6-2/TRBV6-3 | - | many | ASSYRGSDQPQH
TRBJ2-3 | TRBV4-3 | TRBD2 | - | ASSQRTSGSTDTQY
TRBJ2-7 | TRBV6-5 | - | many | ASSYSMQGHDPAYEQY
TRBJ2-7 | TRBV29-1 | TRBD1 | many | SVGVQGASYEQY
TRBJ1-1 | TRBV6-5 | TRBD1 | few | ASSSDRDLNTEAF
TRBJ1-5 | TRBV27 | - | few | ASSSRGFGQPQH
TRBJ1-2 | TRBV6-1 | TRBD1 | many | ASSVRDRLTTNYGYT
TRBJ2-5 | TRBV11-2 | - | few | ASSFQGFRQETQY
TRBJ1-4 | TRBV7-4 | TRBD1 | - | ASSSLPDPLAGTGGVPTNEKLF
TRBJ2-7 | TRBV20-1 | - | few | SATENPHEQY
TRBJ2-1 | TRBV6-5 | - | many | ASSYGGTASHEQF
TRBJ2-7 | TRBV5-1 | TRBD2 | few | ASSWGLFYEQY
TRBJ2-3 | TRBV4-3 | TRBD2 | - | ASSQDAGADTQY
TRBJ1-2 | TRBV2 | - | many | ASSDDLGRGYT
TRBJ2-5 | TRBV28 | - | few | ASGGRIGTQY
TRBJ1-3 | TRBV4-2 | - | - | ASSQDARGARNTIY
TRBJ2-5 | TRBV18 | TRBD1 | many | ASSAQGTAETQY
TRBJ2-7 | TRBV6-5 | TRBD1 | many | ASRRAGQGYEQY
TRBJ2-1 | TRBV9 | - | few | ASSFNMMTGVEQF
TRBJ1-5 | TRBV6-5 | - | - | ASSSPRQNQPQH
TRBJ2-7 | TRBV11-2 | - | many | ASSPRSPYEQY
TRBJ1-2 | TRBV4-1 | TRBD1 | few | ASSLAQQGNTNYGYT
TRBJ1-5 | TRBV2 | TRBD1 | - | ASSPTGGYNQPQH
TRBJ2-7 | TRBV3-1 | - | many | ASSQDRAPDYEQY
TRBJ2-3 | TRBV12-3/TRBV12-4 | - | few | ASSFGQGSTDTQY
TRBJ1-4 | TRBV9 | TRBD1 | few | ASSPDLTGVREKLF
TRBJ2-7 | TRBV28 | - | - | ASSGPLYEQY